These 6 T cell receptor beta chains were sequenced from one sample in a study of regulatory T cells in long-lasting Graves disease. Stated time point: persistent/refractory GD, antithyroid drugs over 5 years with positive TRAb. The TCR library used RNA extracted from PBMCs. HTBI primers from iRepertoire and Arm-PCR of CDR3 regions yielded the TCR beta libraries. TCRdb passed the multiplex PCR reads through MiXCR, listing each CDR3 protein once. Among 390,000 or so distinct CDR3 sequences listed, about 23% were seen once. Sequenced material: peripheral blood mononuclear cells (PBMCs), taken when the disease was refractory, from a patient treated with antithyroid drugs. The receptor source for this set is a woman aged 40-49 years with Graves disease.

For the CDR3, the DNA is TGTGCCAGCAGGCGAAAAGGGGAGAAGACTAGCGGGAGCCCCCACAATGAGCAGTTCTTC. Protein: CASRRKGEKTSGSPHNEQFF. The chain employs TRBV7-2 and TRBJ2-1; 12 bases match TRBD2. Germline CDR1 SGHTA, CDR2 FQGNSA. This CDR3 has 20 amino acids. V was pared by 6 bases and J by 5 bases, with 20 bases of the junction left unmatched.

The chain combines TRBV15 with TRBJ1-1, with D tentatively TRBD1 (6 bases). Between the trimmed V and J ends, which lost 3 bases and 1 base, there was a span of 12 bases. This CDR3 has 15 residues. CDR1 and CDR2 (germline): LNHNV, YYDKDF (reference sequence). CDR3 loop: CATSRGWGANTEAFF. The CDR3 nucleotides are TGTGCCACCAGCAGGGGTTGGGGGGCGAACACTGAAGCTTTCTTT.

This clonotype was detected many times. The rearrangement uses TRBV20-1 and TRBJ2-7, with D tentatively TRBD2 (6 bases). V lost 2 bases and J lost 3, with 20 bases in between. CDR3 size: 16 residues. Germline CDR1 DFQATT, CDR2 SNEGSKA (reference sequence). The CDR3 is CSARSEEGEGFYEQYF. The CDR3 nucleotides are TGCAGTGCTAGATCTGAGGAGGGAGAGGGGTTCTACGAGCAGTACTTC.

This clonotype was seen many times. V usage is TRBV11-2 and J usage is TRBJ2-7; the D call may be TRBD1 or TRBD2 (5 bases each). Germline CDR1 reads SGHAT; CDR2 reads FQNNGV. The V end was cut by 5 bases, the J end by 0 bases, with 8 bases between. The CDR3 consists of 13 residues. The DNA for the CDR3 is TGTGCCAGCAGCGTCGGGACCTCCTACGAGCAGTACTTC. It is translated as CASSVGTSYEQYF. The whole variable domain, remainder taken from reference TRBV11-2 and TRBJ2-7, is EAGVAQSPRYKIIEKRQSVAFWCNPISGHATLYWYQQILGQGPKLLIQFQNNGVVDDSQLPKDRFSAERLKGVDSTLKIQPAKLEDSAVYLCASSVGTSYEQYFGPGTRLTVT.

The table lists this clonotype with a few counts. This chain links TRBV15 with TRBJ2-7, with D perhaps matching TRBD1 (6 bases). V lost 0 bases and J lost 5, with 14 bases in between. Germline values: CDR1 LNHNV, CDR2 YYDKDF (reference sequence). The CDR3 totals 15 residues. CDR3 sequence (DNA): TGTGCCACCAGCAGAGATCATCAGGGGAGAGACGAGCAGTACTTC. This sequence encodes CATSRDHQGRDEQYF.

This clonotype was seen many times. The chain carries TRBV7-8 and TRBJ2-7; 7 bases agree with TRBD2. Germline V gene lookup returns CDR1 SGHVS and CDR2 FQNEAQ. After removal of 0 bases from V and 3 bases from J, the junction contained 20 bases not matched to a gene. CDR3 length: 20 amino acids. The DNA of the CDR3 is TGTGCCAGCAGCTTAGCGCGTATGGGCGGGAGTGCGGGAAGGGTCTACGAGCAGTACTTC. This sequence encodes CASSLARMGGSAGRVYEQYF.